Below, 11 T cell receptor beta chains from the same sample are listed, as sequenced in a study of blood T cell repertoires in COVID-19. The data were produced by immunoSEQ multiplex PCR, yet TCRdb's version contains in-frame clones alone and is incomplete. The repertoire holds 110,000 or so clones, with 65% to 80% as singletons. The sample taken for sequencing was peripheral blood. The receptors here all came from a man between 50 and 59 years old with acute or convalescent COVID-19.

V is TRBV27 and J is TRBJ1-2; D is undetermined. This CDR3 region has 13 residues. V dropped 6 bases and J dropped 2 bases, with 10 bases sitting between them. The germline gives CDR1 MNHEY, CDR2 SMNVEV (reference sequence). As DNA, the CDR3 is TGTGCCAGCAGCTTAAATAGAAACTATGGCTACACCTTC. Amino acid sequence: CASSLNRNYGYTF.

The chain is built from TRBV5-1 and TRBJ1-1; D might be TRBD1 (6 bases). The V gene's germline CDR1 is SGHRS and CDR2 YFSETQ. The CDR3 covers 13 residues. Trimming removed 5 bases at V and 6 bases at J, with 14 bases between. The CDR3 sequence is CASREIQGSEAFF. The DNA for the CDR3 is TGCGCCAGCAGAGAAATACAGGGCTCTGAAGCTTTCTTT. Full variable domain (outside the CDR3, taken from reference TRBV5-1 and TRBJ1-1): KAGVTQTPRYLIKTRGQQVTLSCSPISGHRSVSWYQQTPGQGLQFLFEYFSETQRNKGNFPGRFSGRQFSNSRSEMNVSTLELGDSALYLCASREIQGSEAFFGQGTRLTVV.

This clone was counted between two and nine times. The chain joins TRBV5-4 to TRBJ2-7, with D possibly TRBD1 on 6 matching bases. This CDR3 region has 13 residues. Germline CDR1 is SGHNT and CDR2 is YYREEE (reference sequence). V was clipped by 4 bases and J by 6 bases, with 14 bases between them. CDR3 sequence (DNA): TGTGCCAGCAGCCCTGGGACATCTGCCGAGCAGTACTTC. Amino acid sequence: CASSPGTSAEQYF.

The J gene is TRBJ2-7, the V gene TRBV4-1; 10 nucleotides align to TRBD2. The V gene end was trimmed by 1 base and the J gene end by 3 bases; junction bases not matched to a gene: 6. The germline CDR1 and CDR2 sequences are MGHRA and YSYEKL. The CDR3 extends over 16 amino acids. CDR3 residues: CASSQVALAGDYEQYF. CDR3 DNA: TGCGCCAGCAGCCAAGTCGCTCTAGCGGGAGACTACGAGCAGTACTTC.

CDR3 coding DNA: TGTGCCAGCAGCCCCCTTCGGGGGGATGAATCTGGAAACACCATATATTTT. This codes for CASSPLRGDESGNTIYF. The chain links TRBV7-6 to TRBJ1-3; TRBD1 is a possible D gene (5 bases). The CDR3 runs 17 residues. Germline assignment: CDR1 SGHVS and CDR2 FNYEAQ. Trimming stripped 5 bases from V and 1 base from J, with 18 bases between.

This clone was detected only a few times. The chain is built from TRBV12-5 and TRBJ1-1; D ambiguous. The V gene's germline CDR1 is LGHNT and CDR2 FRNRAP. The V and J ends lost 6 bases and 2 bases respectively, with 4 bases between them. The CDR3 is made up of 11 amino acids. The CDR3 nucleotides are TGTGCTAGTGGCAAAAACACTGAAGCTTTCTTT. Encoded protein: CASGKNTEAFF.

The chain employs TRBV19 and TRBJ2-2, with TRBD2 matching over 10 bases. CDR3 length: 17 residues. Losses at the gene ends were 4 bases for V and 1 base for J; bases not matched to a gene: 6. Germline V gene data show CDR1 as LNHDA and CDR2 as SQIVND (reference sequence). The CDR3 loop reads CASSTSSGGLNTGELFF. CDR3 bases: TGTGCCAGTAGTACGTCTAGCGGGGGCTTGAACACCGGGGAGCTGTTTTTT.

The chain combines TRBV27 with TRBJ2-1; 8 bases match TRBD1. The CDR3 runs 15 residues. Trimming removed 0 bases from V and 8 bases from J; junction bases left unmatched: 6. From germline, CDR1 is MNHEY and CDR2 SMNVEV (reference sequence). CDR3 DNA: TGTGCCAGCAGTTTATCCACAGGGGGGACTGATGAGCAGTTCTTC. Translating it yields CASSLSTGGTDEQFF.

This clone appeared once. CDR3 in amino acids: CASSTFRDRGYHEQFF. The CDR3 nucleotides read TGTGCCAGTAGTACATTCCGGGACAGGGGTTACCATGAGCAGTTCTTC. This chain connects TRBV19 to TRBJ2-1; 10 bases match TRBD1. Germline CDR1 is LNHDA and CDR2 is SQIVND (reference sequence). CDR3 length: 16 amino acids. After removal of 4 bases from V and 8 bases from J, the junction contained 11 bases not matched to a gene. Filled out from reference TRBV19 and TRBJ2-1, the complete variable domain reads DGGITQSPKYLFRKEGQNVTLSCEQNLNHDAMYWYRQDPGQGLRLIYYSQIVNDFQKGDIAEGYSVSREKKESFPLTVTSAQKNPTAFYLCASSTFRDRGYHEQFFGPGTRLTVL.

J is TRBJ1-5 and V is TRBV5-1, with a weak D call TRBD1 (6 bases). CDR1 and CDR2 from the germline V gene are SGHRS and YFSETQ. V lost 2 bases and J 3 bases, leaving 9 bases between the germline ends. The CDR3 totals 14 residues. CDR3 sequence: CASSLQGPNQPQHF. The CDR3 DNA reads as TGCGCCAGCAGCTTACAGGGTCCCAATCAGCCCCAGCATTTT. The full variable domain, its missing parts supplied by reference TRBV5-1 and TRBJ1-5, is KAGVTQTPRYLIKTRGQQVTLSCSPISGHRSVSWYQQTPGQGLQFLFEYFSETQRNKGNFPGRFSGRQFSNSRSEMNVSTLELGDSALYLCASSLQGPNQPQHFGDGTRLSIL.

To note about this clone: At the DNA level, this CDR3 is encoded by other sequences in the same sample as well. The chain is built from TRBV19 and TRBJ2-1; TRBD2 aligns across 8 bases. There are 16 residues in the CDR3. V lost 5 bases, J lost 0 bases, and 6 bases stayed unmatched. Germline values: CDR1 LNHDA, CDR2 SQIVND (reference sequence). CDR3: CASSRGGRSSYNEQFF. CDR3 bases: TGTGCCAGTAGTCGGGGGGGGCGGAGCTCCTACAATGAGCAGTTCTTC.